Listed below are T cell receptor beta chains from one sample, sequenced in a study of a mutant IDH1 vaccine in newly diagnosed glioma. Antigen specificity for these receptors is unknown. This table comes from immunoSEQ multiplex PCR, and its TCRdb copy is limited to in-frame clones, with some not included. The sample holds tens of thousands of clones, over 80% seen once. Sample: PBMCs, taken from a glioma patient whose treatment included an IDH1 peptide vaccine. The receptors here all came from a middle-aged man with glioma. Some clones in this sample may be carry-over from other donors' samples. Both conserved end residues are part of each CDR3. A D gene is named only where the DNA matches it firmly. Size is stated for part of the rows, as once, few or many counts, or as a class when the clone is expanded.

>TRBJ1-6|NA|TRBV13|NA
CASSSFGLSPESPLHF
TGTGCCAGCAGCTCGTTCGGACTCTCGCCAGAATCACCCCTCCACTTT
>TRBJ1-4|NA|TRBV30|NA
CAWSTPAREKLFF
TGTGCCTGGAGTACCCCGGCGAGGGAAAAACTGTTTTTT
>TRBJ1-6|NA|TRBV2|NA
CASGEVGESPLHF
TGTGCCAGCGGGGAAGTAGGGGAGTCACCCCTCCACTTT
>TRBJ1-4|NA|TRBV5-6|NA
CASSQHRERGEKLFF
TGTGCCAGCAGCCAGCACCGGGAGAGAGGGGAAAAACTGTTTTTT
>TRBJ1-6|NA|TRBV9|TRBD1
CASSSRTGLYNSPLHF
TGTGCCAGCAGCTCCCGGACAGGGCTTTATAATTCACCCCTCCACTTT
>TRBJ2-6|NA|TRBV4-3|NA
CASSQNVDGAGANVLTF
TGCGCCAGCAGCCAAAATGTCGACGGGGCTGGGGCCAACGTCCTGACTTTC
>TRBJ2-7|NA|TRBV2|NA
CASRPRDTYYEQYF
TGTGCCAGCAGACCCCGGGACACTTACTACGAGCAGTACTTC
>TRBJ2-3|NA|TRBV6-1|NA
CASSDPPSSTDTQYF
TGTGCCAGCAGTGATCCCCCCTCTAGCACAGATACGCAGTATTTT
>TRBJ1-3|NA|TRBV7-2|NA
CASSLEISGNTIYF
TGTGCCAGCAGCTTAGAGATCTCTGGAAACACCATATATTTT
>TRBJ2-7|NA|TRBV13|TRBD2
CASSLTAGGPGHEQYF
TGTGCCAGCAGCTTAACAGCGGGGGGGCCGGGCCACGAGCAGTACTTC
>TRBJ1-2|NA|TRBV5-4|NA
CASGVRTRKTYGYTF
TGTGCCAGCGGCGTACGTACCAGGAAGACCTATGGCTACACCTTC
>TRBJ2-1|NA|TRBV5-6|NA
CASSRSSYNEQFF
TGTGCCAGCAGCCGGAGCTCCTACAATGAGCAGTTCTTC
>TRBJ1-5|NA|TRBV4-3|TRBD1
CASSYGTGNQPQHF
TGCGCCAGCAGCTACGGGACAGGGAATCAGCCCCAGCATTTT
>TRBJ1-5|NA|TRBV28|NA
CASSDTRGYSNQPQHF
TGTGCCAGCAGTGATACAAGGGGGTATAGCAATCAGCCCCAGCATTTT
>TRBJ2-7|NA|TRBV5-1|NA
CASSPGMGVDEQYF
TGCGCCAGCAGCCCCGGGATGGGGGTGGACGAGCAGTACTTC
>TRBJ1-1|few|TRBV7-3|NA
CASSLSRSGGGTEAFF
TGTGCCAGCAGCTTAAGCAGATCGGGAGGGGGCACTGAAGCTTTCTTT
>TRBJ1-5|NA|TRBV7-6|NA
CASSQYEGRNNQPQHF
TGTGCCAGCAGCCAGTATGAGGGGAGGAACAATCAGCCCCAGCATTTT
>TRBJ2-5|NA|TRBV2|NA
CASSVTRQETQYF
TGTGCCAGCAGTGTGACTCGCCAAGAGACCCAGTACTTC
>TRBJ2-3|NA|TRBV25-1|TRBD1
CASSEPTGGNTDTQYF
TGTGCCAGCAGTGAGCCGACAGGGGGAAACACAGATACGCAGTATTTT
>TRBJ1-4|NA|TRBV28|NA
CATKGIQDNEKLFF
TGTGCCACCAAGGGTATTCAAGATAATGAAAAACTGTTTTTT
>TRBJ2-7|NA|TRBV7-9|NA
CASSPPGAGELSEQYF
TGTGCCAGCAGCCCCCCCGGGGCAGGGGAGCTTTCTGAGCAGTACTTC
>TRBJ2-2|NA|TRBV19|NA
CASSSHRVPGELFF
TGTGCCAGTAGTTCGCACAGGGTTCCCGGGGAGCTGTTTTTT
>TRBJ2-2|NA|TRBV30|NA
CAWSPMGLPTGELFF
TGTGCCTGGAGTCCCATGGGACTCCCCACCGGGGAGCTGTTTTTT
>TRBJ1-6|NA|TRBV7-6|NA
CASSPYFDSPLHF
TGTGCCAGCAGTCCCTATTTTGATTCACCCCTCCACTTT
>TRBJ1-2|NA|TRBV9|TRBD1
CASSGDPTGTGGNYGYTF
TGTGCCAGCAGCGGAGACCCGACCGGGACAGGGGGCAACTATGGCTACACCTTC
>TRBJ2-1|NA|TRBV10-2|NA
CASSDYGGPYNEQFF
TGCGCCAGCAGTGACTACGGGGGCCCCTACAATGAGCAGTTCTTC
>TRBJ1-4|NA|TRBV27|NA
CASSPSGGNEKLFF
TGTGCCAGCAGTCCCTCCGGGGGCAATGAAAAACTGTTTTTT